This T cell receptor (beta chain) was obtained from a study of T cells in Graves' hyperthyroidism and ophthalmopathy. This clonotype came up a few times. Using RNA transcripts as the source, TCR beta CDR3 regions were amplified. Carried out on the TCR CDR3, a first-round RT-PCR used the HTBI primer set. MiXCR, run by TCRdb on the multiplex PCR reads, gives a single entry per CDR3 protein. Among 650,000 to 750,000 distinct CDR3 sequences listed, less than 15% were seen once. Clinicians diagnosed patients from clinical symptoms, serum thyroxine and TRAb, thyroid ultrasound and orbital computed tomography. The junction had 10 bases not matched to a gene; V was cut back by 6 bases and J by 6 bases. The CDR3 has 15 amino acids. The germline V gene encodes CDR1 MNHNS and CDR2 SASEGT.

V and J are TRBV6-1 and TRBJ2-1; 8 bases fit TRBD1. This receptor was obtained from a young woman with Graves' hyperthyroidism. The specimen was blood. CDR3 nucleotides: TGTGCCAGCAGCTCTCAGGGGGCCCTTTCCAATGAGCAGTTCTTC. Translated: CASSSQGALSNEQFF.